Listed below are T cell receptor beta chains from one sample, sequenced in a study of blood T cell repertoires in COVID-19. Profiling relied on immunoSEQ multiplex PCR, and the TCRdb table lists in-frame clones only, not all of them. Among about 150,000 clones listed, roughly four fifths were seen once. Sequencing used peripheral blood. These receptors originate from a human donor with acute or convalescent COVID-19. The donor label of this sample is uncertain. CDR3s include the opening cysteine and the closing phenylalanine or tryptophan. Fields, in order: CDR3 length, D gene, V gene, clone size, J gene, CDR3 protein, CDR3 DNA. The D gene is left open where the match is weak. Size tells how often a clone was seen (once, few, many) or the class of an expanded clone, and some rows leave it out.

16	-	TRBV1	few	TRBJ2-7	CTSSQDRRGKTYEQYF	TGCACCAGCAGCCAAGATCGCCGGGGAAAAACCTACGAGCAGTACTTC
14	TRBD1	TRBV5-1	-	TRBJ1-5	CASSPDRANQPQHF	TGCGCCAGCAGCCCGGACAGGGCTAATCAGCCCCAGCATTTT
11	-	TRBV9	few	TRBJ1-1	CASASGTEAFF	TGTGCCAGCGCCTCCGGGACTGAAGCTTTCTTT
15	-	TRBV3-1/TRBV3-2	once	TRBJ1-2	CASSQGPLSSYGYTF	TGTGCCAGCAGCCAAGGCCCCCTGAGTTCTTATGGCTACACCTTC
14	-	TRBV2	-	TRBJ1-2	CASSVRDGYYGYTF	TGTGCCAGCAGTGTGCGGGACGGCTACTATGGCTACACCTTC
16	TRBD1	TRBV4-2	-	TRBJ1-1	CASSQDATGGGTEAFF	TGTGCCAGCAGCCAAGATGCGACAGGGGGCGGGACTGAAGCTTTCTTT
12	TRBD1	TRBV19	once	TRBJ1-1	CASKTGGTEAFF	TGTGCCAGTAAAACAGGGGGGACTGAAGCTTTCTTT
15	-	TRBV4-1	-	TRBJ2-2	CASSQFLELAGELFF	TGCGCCAGCAGCCAGTTTTTAGAGTTGGCCGGGGAGCTGTTTTTT
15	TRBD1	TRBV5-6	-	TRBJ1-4	CASSGRTGAGEKLFF	TGTGCCAGCAGCGGGCGGACAGGGGCTGGTGAAAAACTGTTTTTT
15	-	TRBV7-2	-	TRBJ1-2	CASSPNTGNSYGYTF	TGTGCCAGCAGCCCCAATACAGGGAACAGCTATGGCTACACCTTC
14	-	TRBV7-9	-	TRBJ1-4	CASRPTESNEKLFF	TGTGCCAGCAGACCAACAGAAAGCAATGAAAAACTGTTTTTT
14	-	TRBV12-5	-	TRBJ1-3	CASGPQGAGNTIYF	TGTGCTAGTGGTCCTCAGGGTGCCGGAAACACCATATATTTT
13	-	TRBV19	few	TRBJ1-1	CASSIERRTEAFF	TGTGCCAGTAGTATAGAACGGAGGACTGAAGCTTTCTTT
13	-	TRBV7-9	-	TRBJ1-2	CASTLSDSYGYTF	TGTGCCAGCACCTTATCGGACTCCTATGGCTACACCTTC
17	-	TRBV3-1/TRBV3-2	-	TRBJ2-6	CASSKGDTRSGANVLTF	TGTGCCAGCAGCAAGGGGGACACCCGCTCTGGGGCCAACGTCCTGACTTTC
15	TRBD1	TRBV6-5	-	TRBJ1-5	CASSRDRAGNQPQHF	TGTGCCAGCAGCAGAGACAGGGCGGGGAATCAGCCCCAGCATTTT
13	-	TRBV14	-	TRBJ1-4	CASSQELRGILFF	TGTGCCAGCAGCCAAGAACTACGTGGCATACTGTTTTTT
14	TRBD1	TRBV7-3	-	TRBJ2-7	CASSSRGQVYEQYF	TGTGCCAGCAGCTCGAGGGGACAGGTCTACGAGCAGTACTTC
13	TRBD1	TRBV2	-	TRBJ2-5	CASNRDSQEAQYF	TGTGCCAGCAACCGGGACAGCCAAGAGGCCCAGTACTTC
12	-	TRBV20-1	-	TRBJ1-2	CSASLAKGGYTF	TGCAGTGCTAGTTTAGCGAAGGGTGGCTACACCTTC
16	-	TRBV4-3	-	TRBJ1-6	CASSQFRGPGNSPLHF	TGCGCCAGCAGCCAATTTCGGGGTCCAGGTAATTCACCCCTCCACTTT
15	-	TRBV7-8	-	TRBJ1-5	CASSFRETINQPQHF	TGTGCCAGCAGTTTCCGAGAGACTATCAATCAGCCCCAGCATTTT
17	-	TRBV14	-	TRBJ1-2	CASSRLFRRSGGYGYTF	TGTGCCAGCAGCCGTCTTTTTCGGAGATCGGGAGGCTATGGCTACACCTTC
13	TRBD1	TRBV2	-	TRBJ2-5	CASRRDRGETQYF	TGTGCCAGCAGGAGGGACAGGGGAGAGACCCAGTACTTC
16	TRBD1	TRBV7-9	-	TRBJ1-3	CASSLGTAYSGNTIYF	TGTGCCAGCAGCCTTGGGACAGCGTACTCTGGAAACACCATATATTTT